This T cell receptor (beta chain) came from a study of T-cell memory formation after mild COVID-19. Study as a whole: TCR clusters were mostly confined to one donor each. Overall study results and limits: Pre-infection memory carried some responding clones, suggesting that cross-reactive memory joined.

The CDR3 contains 13 residues. Germline-derived CDR1 and CDR2 are SEHNR and FQNEAQ (reference sequence). Trimming took 2 bases from V and 6 from J; bases not matched to a gene: 4. TCRdb used MiXCR to reprocess the 5' RACE reads, holding one entry per CDR3 protein. The table has roughly 450,000 distinct CDR3 sequences, over 15% seen once. This clonotype was detected only a few times. Its cognate antigen is unknown. The V call is TRBV7-9, the J call TRBJ2-7; 7 positions match TRBD2. This TCR was recovered from a young man who had mild COVID-19 (a few samples of this study predate the infection). Cell type and time point are not known. The sequenced sample consisted of PBMCs or a T cell subset sorted from them (not recorded which). CDR3 nucleotide sequence: TGTGCCAGCAGCTTACCGACTAGCACCGAGCAGTACTTC. Translated, it gives CASSLPTSTEQYF. Based on the CDR3 plus reference TRBV7-9 and TRBJ2-7, the full variable domain is DTGVSQNPRHKITKRGQNVTFRCDPISEHNRLYWYRQTLGQGPEFLTYFQNEAQLEKSRLLSDRFSAERPKGSFSTLEIQRTEQGDSAMYLCASSLPTSTEQYFGPGTRLTVT.